This is a list of T cell receptor beta chains from one sample in a study of PD-1 blockade in classical Hodgkin lymphoma. The protocol was immunoSEQ multiplex PCR, while the TCRdb copy is restricted to in-frame clones and leaves out a portion. This repertoire shows about 150,000 clones, around 73% found once; its top ten account for 7.5% to 9.5%. The specimen was peripheral blood mononuclear cells (PBMCs), collected before the second cycle of nivolumab. These receptor sequences come from a human donor with classical Hodgkin lymphoma. Both conserved end residues are part of each CDR3. Fields, in order: D gene, J gene, V gene, clone size, CDR3 protein, CDR3 DNA. The D gene is left open where the match is weak. Rows may omit the clone size; those that give it use once, few, many or a size class.

D: .
J: TRBJ2-4
V: TRBV6-6
size: .
CDR3: CASSYSYRVENIQYF
DNA: TGTGCCAGCAGTTACTCGTATAGGGTAGAAAACATTCAGTACTTC

D: .
J: TRBJ1-5
V: TRBV6-6
size: .
CDR3: CASSTSPNQPQHF
DNA: TGTGCCAGCAGCACGAGTCCCAATCAGCCCCAGCATTTT

D: .
J: TRBJ1-5
V: TRBV5-1
size: .
CDR3: CASSLGGQVDQPQHF
DNA: TGCGCCAGCAGCTTGGGGGGACAAGTAGATCAGCCCCAGCATTTT

D: .
J: TRBJ2-3
V: TRBV5-6
size: .
CDR3: CASSFLQTDTQYF
DNA: TGTGCCAGCAGCTTTCTACAGACAGATACGCAGTATTTT

D: TRBD1
J: TRBJ2-2
V: TRBV6-5
size: .
CDR3: CASRDRQGHGELFF
DNA: TGTGCCAGCAGGGACAGACAGGGTCACGGGGAGCTGTTTTTT

D: .
J: TRBJ1-2
V: TRBV6-4
size: many
CDR3: CASSVEPGYYGYTF
DNA: TGTGCCAGCAGTGTCGAACCTGGCTACTATGGCTACACCTTC

D: .
J: TRBJ2-5
V: TRBV7-9
size: once
CDR3: CASTPGDQETQYF
DNA: TGTGCCAGCACACCAGGGGACCAAGAGACCCAGTACTTC

D: .
J: TRBJ2-2
V: TRBV6-5
size: .
CDR3: CASSFSGELFF
DNA: TGTGCCAGCAGTTTTTCCGGGGAGCTGTTTTTT

D: .
J: TRBJ1-1
V: TRBV11-3
size: .
CDR3: CASSSQGTEAFF
DNA: TGTGCCAGCAGCTCACAGGGCACTGAAGCTTTCTTT

D: .
J: TRBJ2-1
V: TRBV4-1
size: .
CDR3: CASSRTAYNEQFF
DNA: TGCGCCAGCAGCCGGACGGCCTACAATGAGCAGTTCTTC

D: .
J: TRBJ1-5
V: TRBV6-4
size: .
CDR3: CASSYSTSGPQHF
DNA: TGTGCCAGCAGTTACTCGACTTCGGGACCCCAGCATTTT

D: TRBD1
J: TRBJ2-7
V: TRBV10-3
size: .
CDR3: CAIRGTGDQYF
DNA: TGTGCCATCAGGGGGACAGGGGACCAGTACTTC

D: .
J: TRBJ1-6
V: TRBV6-5
size: once
CDR3: CASSLARGISPLHF
DNA: TGTGCCAGCAGTTTAGCGCGAGGGATTTCACCCCTCCACTTT

D: TRBD2
J: TRBJ2-1
V: TRBV7-9
size: .
CDR3: CASSLWTSGGADEQFF
DNA: TGTGCCAGCAGCTTATGGACTAGCGGGGGGGCTGATGAGCAGTTCTTC

D: .
J: TRBJ2-1
V: TRBV9
size: .
CDR3: CASSVFVTSSYNEQFF
DNA: TGTGCCAGCAGCGTATTTGTGACCTCCTCCTACAATGAGCAGTTCTTC

D: TRBD1
J: TRBJ1-1
V: TRBV5-1
size: .
CDR3: CASSRDRGNTEAFF
DNA: TGCGCCAGCAGCCGGGACAGGGGGAATACTGAAGCTTTCTTT

D: .
J: TRBJ1-1
V: TRBV5-4
size: .
CDR3: CASRRTGVTTNTEAFF
DNA: TGTGCCAGCAGACGAACAGGAGTTACAACGAACACTGAAGCTTTCTTT

D: TRBD1
J: TRBJ1-2
V: TRBV5-1
size: .
CDR3: CASSLRQGGTYGYTF
DNA: TGCGCCAGCAGCTTAAGACAGGGGGGTACATATGGCTACACCTTC

D: .
J: TRBJ1-2
V: TRBV5-1
size: few
CDR3: CASSLRGLNGYTF
DNA: TGCGCCAGCAGCTTGAGGGGGTTAAATGGCTACACCTTC

D: .
J: TRBJ2-1
V: TRBV7-3
size: .
CDR3: CASSTSGTPYNEQFF
DNA: TGTGCCAGCAGCACTTCCGGGACCCCCTACAATGAGCAGTTCTTC

D: .
J: TRBJ2-3
V: TRBV19
size: .
CDR3: CASSIDLPYDTQYF
DNA: TGTGCCAGTAGTATAGATCTCCCTTACGATACGCAGTATTTT

D: .
J: TRBJ1-1
V: TRBV19
size: .
CDR3: CASSTLFWTEAFF
DNA: TGTGCCAGTAGTACCTTATTTTGGACTGAAGCTTTCTTT

D: .
J: TRBJ1-1
V: TRBV19
size: once
CDR3: CASSIDLDRLNTEAFF
DNA: TGTGCCAGTAGTATAGATCTAGACAGGTTGAACACTGAAGCTTTCTTT

D: TRBD1
J: TRBJ2-1
V: TRBV6-5
size: .
CDR3: CASRDGQGKQFF
DNA: TGTGCCAGCAGAGACGGACAGGGAAAGCAGTTCTTC

D: TRBD1
J: TRBJ2-1
V: TRBV7-6
size: .
CDR3: CASSQGQGHYNEQFF
DNA: TGTGCCAGCAGCCAGGGACAGGGACACTACAATGAGCAGTTCTTC

D: .
J: TRBJ1-5
V: TRBV5-8
size: .
CDR3: CASSSAPAGYYSNQPQHF
DNA: TGTGCCAGCAGCTCTGCACCTGCCGGATATTATAGCAATCAGCCCCAGCATTTT

D: .
J: TRBJ1-4
V: TRBV18
size: .
CDR3: CASSTLHRATNEKLFF
DNA: TGTGCCAGCTCAACCCTGCACAGGGCAACTAATGAAAAACTGTTTTTT